A selection of T cell receptor beta chains follows, all from one sample in a study of T cell responses to AZD1222 COVID-19 vaccine. Method: immunoSEQ multiplex PCR; TCRdb's copy keeps in-frame clones and lacks some. The sample contains around 70,000 clones, about nine tenths of which appear only once. The sample here was peripheral blood, taken on day 0 of AZD1222 vaccination. The receptors derive from an adult in good health. Both conserved end residues are part of each CDR3. A D gene is named only where the DNA matches it firmly. Clone size appears in some rows only: once, few, many, or a class for an expanded clone.

v_call	d_call	clone_size	j_call	cdr3_aa	cdr3_nt
TRBV21-1	-	-	TRBJ2-7	CASSKDLAGGRYEQYF	TGTGCCAGCAGCAAAGATCTAGCGGGAGGGCGGTACGAGCAGTACTTC
TRBV23-1	-	-	TRBJ1-1	CASRITEAFF	TGCGCCAGCAGGATCACTGAAGCTTTCTTT
TRBV4-1	TRBD1	-	TRBJ2-2	CASSQGTGLETGELFF	TGCGCCAGCAGCCAAGGGACAGGCCTAGAGACCGGGGAGCTGTTTTTT
TRBV19	TRBD1	-	TRBJ2-6	CASSKDRVGANVLTF	TGTGCCAGTAGTAAGGACAGGGTGGGGGCCAACGTCCTGACTTTC
TRBV7-9	TRBD1	few	TRBJ2-1	CASSLETGGFRNEQFF	TGTGCCAGCAGCTTAGAGACAGGGGGTTTTCGCAATGAGCAGTTCTTC
TRBV29-1	-	once	TRBJ1-1	CSVVRQKPEAFF	TGCAGCGTCGTTCGACAGAAGCCTGAAGCTTTCTTT
TRBV6-5	TRBD1	-	TRBJ1-4	CASKWGQSEKLFF	TGTGCCAGCAAATGGGGACAGAGTGAAAAACTGTTTTTT
TRBV19	-	-	TRBJ2-6	CASKTVAGANVLTF	TGTGCCAGTAAGACAGTGGCTGGGGCCAACGTCCTGACTTTC
TRBV5-6	TRBD2	-	TRBJ2-2	CASSLELAGNTGELFF	TGTGCCAGCAGCTTGGAGCTAGCGGGGAACACCGGGGAGCTGTTTTTT
TRBV5-5	TRBD1	-	TRBJ2-7	CASSLTGTGPYEQYF	TGTGCCAGCAGCTTGACCGGGACAGGGCCCTACGAGCAGTACTTC
TRBV27	-	medium-sized	TRBJ2-7	CASSPRGQSRGEQYF	TGTGCCAGCAGCCCCCGGGGGCAATCCAGGGGCGAGCAGTACTTC
TRBV7-2	-	-	TRBJ2-7	CASSTAYEQYF	TGTGCCAGCAGCACGGCCTACGAGCAGTACTTC
TRBV10-2	-	-	TRBJ1-1	CASMGNTEAFF	TGCGCCAGCATGGGGAACACTGAAGCTTTCTTT
TRBV11-3	-	-	TRBJ2-1	CASSLDDTHNEQFF	TGTGCCAGCAGCTTAGACGATACTCACAATGAGCAGTTCTTC
TRBV5-1	TRBD1	-	TRBJ2-6	CASSPGQGFGANVLTF	TGCGCCAGCAGCCCGGGACAGGGGTTTGGGGCCAACGTCCTGACTTTC
TRBV29-1	-	few	TRBJ2-1	CSVDGTYNEQFF	TGCAGCGTTGACGGAACGTACAATGAGCAGTTCTTC
TRBV10-3	TRBD1	-	TRBJ1-6	CAIRVLGQEDNSPLHF	TGTGCCATCAGGGTCTTGGGACAGGAAGATAATTCACCCCTCCACTTT
TRBV7-3	TRBD2	-	TRBJ2-1	CASSHQTRGAGNEQFF	TGTGCCAGCAGCCACCAGACCCGGGGAGCGGGAAATGAGCAGTTCTTC
TRBV6-6	TRBD1	-	TRBJ1-5	CASSRTAVRDRGHQPQHF	TGTGCCAGCAGTCGCACGGCTGTTCGAGACAGGGGCCATCAGCCCCAGCATTTT
TRBV5-4	-	-	TRBJ2-2	CASSSHGGSNTGELFF	TGTGCCAGCAGCTCACACGGTGGATCGAACACCGGGGAGCTGTTTTTT
TRBV28	-	-	TRBJ1-2	CASSSGPKAYTF	TGTGCCAGCAGTAGTGGACCCAAGGCCTACACCTTC
TRBV18	TRBD1	once	TRBJ1-4	CATYRGHNEKLFF	TGTGCCACCTACAGGGGCCATAATGAAAAACTGTTTTTT
TRBV4-1	-	-	TRBJ1-5	CASSQWPGPNSNQPQHF	TGCGCCAGCAGCCAATGGCCAGGCCCGAATAGCAATCAGCCCCAGCATTTT
TRBV6-2/TRBV6-3	-	-	TRBJ2-1	CASSALALEEDNEQFF	TGTGCCAGCAGCGCCCTGGCCCTGGAGGAGGACAATGAGCAGTTCTTC
TRBV9	-	-	TRBJ2-7	CASSPRGEGLSYEQYF	TGTGCCAGCAGCCCCCGGGGCGAGGGGCTTTCCTACGAGCAGTACTTC
TRBV27	-	-	TRBJ1-6	CASSFGLINSPLHF	TGTGCCAGCAGTTTCGGACTGATTAATTCACCCCTCCACTTT
TRBV5-1	-	-	TRBJ1-4	CASSLNGITNEKLFF	TGCGCCAGCAGCTTGAATGGAATAACTAATGAAAAACTGTTTTTT
TRBV14	-	-	TRBJ2-1	CASRGAIRGEQFF	TGTGCCAGCCGGGGGGCTATTCGGGGTGAGCAGTTCTTC
TRBV12-3/TRBV12-4	-	-	TRBJ2-1	CASSLTREQFF	TGTGCCAGCAGTTTGACTCGCGAGCAGTTCTTC
TRBV5-1	-	-	TRBJ2-1	CASSLSPSSYNEQFF	TGCGCCAGCAGTCTCTCTCCTAGCTCCTACAATGAGCAGTTCTTC
TRBV6-5	-	-	TRBJ2-7	CASEIQESYEQYF	TGTGCCAGTGAGATACAGGAGTCCTACGAGCAGTACTTC
TRBV27	-	-	TRBJ2-6	CASSFRSVGANVLTF	TGTGCCAGCAGTTTCCGCTCGGTAGGGGCCAACGTCCTGACTTTC
TRBV12-3/TRBV12-4	-	-	TRBJ2-3	CASSYTDTQYF	TGTGCCAGCAGCTACACAGATACGCAGTATTTT
TRBV28	-	-	TRBJ2-5	CASSPRGLVGETQYF	TGTGCCAGCAGTCCCCGGGGATTAGTTGGGGAGACCCAGTACTTC
TRBV6-5	-	few	TRBJ1-2	CASSYVSGYGYTF	TGTGCCAGCAGTTACGTCTCGGGGTATGGCTACACCTTC
TRBV2	-	-	TRBJ2-5	CASSEAWGIETQYF	TGTGCCAGCAGTGAAGCGTGGGGGATAGAGACCCAGTACTTC
TRBV19	-	-	TRBJ1-6	CASSMGTYNSPLHF	TGTGCCAGTAGTATGGGAACCTATAATTCACCCCTCCACTTT
TRBV4-2	-	-	TRBJ2-6	CASSAGGTGTGANVLTF	TGTGCCAGCAGCGCTGGGGGTACGGGAACTGGGGCCAACGTCCTGACTTTC
TRBV7-2	TRBD2	-	TRBJ2-1	CASSNPSGANSYNEQFF	TGTGCCAGCAGCAATCCCAGCGGGGCTAACTCCTACAATGAGCAGTTCTTC
TRBV6-5	-	-	TRBJ1-1	CASRRDDTKNTEAFF	TGTGCCAGCAGGCGAGACGACACTAAGAACACTGAAGCTTTCTTT
TRBV9	TRBD2	-	TRBJ2-1	CASSDSGRSSYNEQFF	TGTGCCAGCAGCGACAGCGGGAGGAGCTCCTACAATGAGCAGTTCTTC
TRBV6-5	TRBD1	-	TRBJ1-1	CASRTDRLNTEAFF	TGTGCCAGCAGAACGGACAGGTTGAACACTGAAGCTTTCTTT
TRBV2	-	-	TRBJ2-3	CASSTGTKTDTQYF	TGTGCCAGCAGCACCGGGACGAAGACAGATACGCAGTATTTT
TRBV5-1	-	-	TRBJ2-7	CASRIDNGRGYEQYF	TGCGCCAGCAGAATTGATAACGGCAGGGGCTACGAGCAGTACTTC
TRBV29-1	-	-	TRBJ1-1	CSVVRQMNTEAFF	TGCAGCGTTGTAAGGCAGATGAACACTGAAGCTTTCTTT
TRBV6-6	TRBD1	-	TRBJ2-7	CASRQDRPHEQYF	TGTGCCAGCAGGCAGGACAGGCCACACGAGCAGTACTTC
TRBV6-5	-	-	TRBJ1-4	CATTRTGSNEKLFF	TGTGCCACCACTCGGACTGGATCGAATGAAAAACTGTTTTTT
TRBV4-1	TRBD2	-	TRBJ2-2	CASSQDPASGRNTGELFF	TGCGCCAGCAGCCAAGATCCGGCTAGCGGGAGGAACACCGGGGAGCTGTTTTTT
TRBV9	-	-	TRBJ1-2	CASSVEPAGGYGYTF	TGTGCCAGCAGCGTAGAACCGGCCGGGGGCTATGGCTACACCTTC
TRBV28	-	-	TRBJ2-1	CASRSGASYNEQFF	TGTGCCAGCAGGTCCGGGGCCTCCTACAATGAGCAGTTCTTC
TRBV7-9	TRBD2	-	TRBJ2-7	CASSLAGTSSYEQYF	TGTGCCAGCAGCTTAGCGGGGACTAGCTCCTACGAGCAGTACTTC
TRBV5-1	TRBD1	once	TRBJ2-4	CASSLGGQANQNIQYF	TGCGCCAGCAGCTTGGGGGGACAGGCGAATCAAAACATTCAGTACTTC
TRBV19	TRBD2	-	TRBJ2-7	CASSALWTSGSHEQYF	TGTGCCAGTAGTGCTCTCTGGACTAGCGGGAGTCACGAGCAGTACTTC
TRBV11-2	-	-	TRBJ2-7	CASSLSRGWQGQYF	TGTGCCAGCAGCTTAAGCCGAGGTTGGCAAGGGCAGTACTTC
TRBV29-1	-	few	TRBJ2-6	CSVTISGANVLTF	TGCAGCGTTACAATCTCTGGGGCCAACGTCCTGACTTTC